This passage covers 10 T cell receptor beta chains from one sample sequenced in a study of OX40 agonist ivuxolimab in advanced cancers. Assay used: immunoSEQ multiplex PCR; TCRdb lists only in-frame clones, some missing. The repertoire holds about 100,000 clones, with about 89% as singletons. Material: CD4+ or CD8+ T cells sorted from blood, obtained in a trial of the OX40 agonist ivuxolimab. These receptors all come from an adult with an advanced solid tumor such as melanoma, head and neck, liver or kidney cancer.

A few counts support this clone. This chain links TRBV6-1 with TRBJ1-4; D gene uncertain. In germline, CDR1 is MNHNS, CDR2 SASEGT. V was pared by 6 bases and J by 5 bases, with 10 bases between. This CDR3 comprises 13 residues. The CDR3 region is CASRRSLNEKLFF. The CDR3 coding sequence is TGTGCCAGCAGACGGAGCCTGAATGAAAAACTGTTTTTT.

This chain connects TRBV18 to TRBJ2-5, with D uncertain. Trimming shortened V by 3 bases and J by 6 bases, and 5 bases separated the two germline ends. CDR3 size: 11 residues. CDR1 is KGHSH and CDR2 is LQKENI in the germline V gene. CDR3 region: CASSPGQTQYF. CDR3 DNA: TGTGCCAGCTCACCCGGACAGACCCAGTACTTC.

V and J are TRBV9 and TRBJ2-1, with D unclear. Germline V lookup: CDR1 SGDLS, CDR2 YYNGEE. V was clipped by 3 bases and J by 4 bases, with 17 bases between them. The CDR3 sequence is 16 residues long. The CDR3 spells CASSGNIGIGYNEQFF. The CDR3 nucleotides read TGTGCCAGCAGCGGAAATATAGGGATCGGGTACAATGAGCAGTTCTTC.

The chain links TRBV19 to TRBJ2-7; a weak D match, TRBD1 (6 bases). V was shortened by 5 bases and J by 5 bases, with 19 bases between the two germline ends. In germline, CDR1 is LNHDA, CDR2 SQIVND (reference sequence). This CDR3 has 15 residues. The CDR3 nucleotides are TGTGCCAGTAGTGTCGCCGGGACACCGGTTAACGAGCAGTACTTC. This translates into CASSVAGTPVNEQYF.

The chain recombines TRBV6-5 with TRBJ1-2, with D perhaps matching TRBD1 (5 bases). V was clipped by 8 bases and J by 3 bases, with 7 bases between them. Germline lookup yields CDR1 MNHEY and CDR2 SVGAGI. This CDR3 spans 11 amino acids. CDR3 amino acids: CASGGDYGYTF. CDR3 nucleotides: TGTGCCAGCGGGGGTGACTATGGCTACACCTTC.

The chain has TRBV5-1 and TRBJ2-7; 13 bases match TRBD2. With V trimmed by 3 bases and J by 0 bases, 0 bases remained unmatched. This CDR3 is built from 15 residues. The germline CDR1 and CDR2 sequences are SGHRS and YFSETQ. This CDR3 is CASSWTSGSSYEQYF. CDR3 nucleotides: TGCGCCAGCAGCTGGACTAGCGGGAGCTCCTACGAGCAGTACTTC.

V gene TRBV9 combines with J gene TRBJ2-3; 8 positions agree with TRBD2. V was pared by 0 bases and J by 5 bases, with 5 bases of the junction left unmatched. CDR3 length: 15 amino acids. The germline gives CDR1 SGDLS, CDR2 YYNGEE. The CDR3 sequence: CASSVVGGEKDTQYF. The CDR3 region has the DNA TGTGCCAGCAGCGTAGTCGGGGGGGAGAAAGATACGCAGTATTTT. The complete variable domain, with remaining parts taken from reference TRBV9 and TRBJ2-3, reads DSGVTQTPKHLITATGQRVTLRCSPRSGDLSVYWYQQSLDQGLQFLIQYYNGEERAKGNILERFSAQQFPDLHSELNLSSLELGDSALYFCASSVVGGEKDTQYFGPGTRLTVL.

CDR3 in DNA: TGCGCCAGCAGCGCAACTAGCGGGAGGTTGGACTATGAGCAGTTCTTC. Residues: CASSATSGRLDYEQFF. The chain combines TRBV5-1 with TRBJ2-1, with TRBD2 matching 12 bases. Trimming removed 4 bases from V and 8 bases from J; junction bases left unmatched: 10. The CDR3 runs 16 residues. Germline lookup yields CDR1 SGHRS and CDR2 YFSETQ.

The chain combines TRBV19 with TRBJ2-3; D possibly corresponds to TRBD1 (5 bases). The germline CDR1 and CDR2 sequences are LNHDA and SQIVND (reference sequence). Trimming stripped 6 bases from V and 9 bases from J, with 16 bases between. The CDR3 loop spans 13 amino acids. The CDR3 nucleotides read TGTGCCAGTAGGATGCAGGGAAGGCACACGCAGTATTTT. Translation gives CASRMQGRHTQYF.

This clone came up once. The DNA for the CDR3 is TGTGCCTGGAGCTGGGGGCAGGTTGGGAATACAGATACGCAGTATTTT. This encodes CAWSWGQVGNTDTQYF. This rearrangement joins TRBV30 to TRBJ2-3, with D perhaps TRBD1 (6 bases). Germline CDR1 is GTSNPN and CDR2 is SVGIG (reference sequence). Trimming shortened V by 3 bases and J by 3 bases, and 19 bases separated the two germline ends. The CDR3 is made up of 16 amino acids.